This T cell receptor beta chain was obtained from a study of cytomegalovirus exposure and HLA in healthy donors. To note about this clone: Its antigen is undetermined.

Findings of the study overall: A later analysis linked a missense variant in DCLRE1C to the trimming of TCR beta V and J genes. An observed cluster of highly shared sequence variants was recorded as a likely sequencing artifact.

This PCR relied on a set of 60 Vbeta primers and 13 Jbeta primers. Sequencing was performed with immunoSEQ multiplex PCR; in TCRdb, only in-frame clones are kept and a portion is missing. Of some 150,000 clones listed, approximately 74% were seen once; the top ten hold approximately 2.1%. At collection, donors were nominally healthy, but unrecorded immune exposures were probable. The CDR3 contains 15 residues. The V end lost 3 bases, the J end lost 1 base, and 11 bases lay between the germline ends. The germline V gene encodes CDR1 SGDLS and CDR2 YYNGEE. The chain employs TRBV9 and TRBJ2-1; a possible D gene is TRBD1 (6 bases). The sequence came from a man aged 30 to 45 in good health and CMV-seronegative. Sequencing was performed on PBMCs. The CDR3 loop reads CASSALQGSYNEQFF. In nucleotides, the CDR3 is TGTGCCAGCAGCGCCCTACAGGGTTCCTACAATGAGCAGTTCTTC.